The 28 T cell receptor beta chains given below trace back to one sample, sequenced in a study of molecular identifiers for immune sequencing clone quantification. TCRdb reanalysed the PCR reads using MiXCR and keeps one entry per CDR3 protein. The table has just under 650,000 distinct CDR3 sequences, about 20% seen once. Sequencing used naive CD8+ T cells from blood, with Jurkat cell RNA spiked in. This sample's subset: FACS-sorted CD8+CD4-CCR7+CD45RA+ naive T cells. The receptors stem from a human donor in good health. Some libraries in this study had Jurkat cell RNA spiked in.

A remark on this clonotype: This may be a read error: a much more frequent sequence differs by one nucleotide. This chain joins TRBV4-1 and TRBJ2-7; 7 nucleotides align to TRBD2. Germline V gene sequence: CDR1 MGHRA, CDR2 YSYEKL. CDR3 length: 17 residues. Here the CDR3 reads CAGSQSKGGLSSYEQYF. The CDR3 region has the DNA TGCGCCGGCAGCCAAAGCAAGGGAGGGCTAAGCTCCTACGAGCAGTACTTC.

The V and J genes are TRBV7-9 and TRBJ2-2, with TRBD2 matching over 8 bases. This CDR3 has 15 residues. The germline gives CDR1 SEHNR, CDR2 FQNEAQ (reference sequence). The ends lost 4 bases at V and 4 bases at J; junction bases unmatched: 5. The CDR3 nucleotides are TGTGCCAGCAGCTCCCTGGGACTAGGCACCGGGGAGCTGTTTTTT. Translation gives CASSSLGLGTGELFF.

This clonotype was picked up many times. The chain links TRBV6-2 or TRBV6-3 to TRBJ2-7; 9 bases fit TRBD2. After removal of 2 bases from V and 3 bases from J, the junction contained 2 bases not matched to a gene. This CDR3 region has 14 residues. CDR1 and CDR2 from the germline V gene are MNHEY and SVGEGT. The CDR3 region has the DNA TGTGCCAGCAGTTACGCTAGCGGGAACTACGAGCAGTACTTC. Protein product: CASSYASGNYEQYF.

This clonotype was counted many times. The chain recombines TRBV15 with TRBJ2-2, with 7 bases lining up with TRBD1. Germline loops: CDR1 LNHNV, CDR2 YYDKDF (reference sequence). This CDR3 has 19 residues. V lost 3 bases to trimming and J lost 4 bases; unmatched junction nucleotides: 17. For the CDR3, the DNA is TGTGCCACCAGCAGGGCACCGGGACAGACGTCGATGGGCACCGGGGAGCTGTTTTTT. This gives the protein CATSRAPGQTSMGTGELFF. The whole variable domain, remainder taken from reference TRBV15 and TRBJ2-2, is DAMVIQNPRYQVTQFGKPVTLSCSQTLNHNVMYWYQQKSSQAPKLLFHYYDKDFNNEADTPDNFQSRRPNTSFCFLDIRSPGLGDTAMYLCATSRAPGQTSMGTGELFFGEGSRLTVL.

Points on this clonotype: It may be a read error: a sequence one base away is much more abundant. The V and J genes are TRBV12-5 and TRBJ2-2; TRBD2 matches at 10 bases. Trimming at V came to 5 bases and at J to 3 bases, leaving 6 bases not matched to a gene. Per germline, CDR1 LGHNT and CDR2 FRNRAP. CDR3 length: 16 residues. CDR3 DNA sequence: TGTGCTAGTGGTATGGACGGGACTAGCGACACCGGGGAGCTGTTTTTT. Translated, it gives CASGMDGTSDTGELFF.

Many counts were recorded for this clonotype. V gene TRBV20-1 combines with J gene TRBJ2-5, with D possibly TRBD2 on 6 matching bases. Germline CDR1 reads DFQATT; CDR2 reads SNEGSKA (reference sequence). CDR3 length: 15 residues. V gave up 4 bases and J gave up 1 base, with 16 bases separating them. The CDR3 nucleotides are TGCAGTGCTACTGACGGCGGGGCGATCCAAGAGACCCAGTACTTC. Translating gives CSATDGGAIQETQYF.

Many counts were recorded for this clonotype. J is TRBJ2-3 and V is TRBV11-2, with a weak D call TRBD1 (5 bases). The germline CDR1 and CDR2 sequences are SGHAT and FQNNGV. This CDR3 is built from 15 residues. Trimming removed 3 bases from V and 1 base from J, with 11 bases in between. The CDR3 loop reads CASSLEPRGTDTQYF. CDR3 bases: TGTGCCAGCAGCTTGGAGCCCAGGGGCACAGATACGCAGTATTTT.

This clonotype was seen only a few times. V usage is TRBV4-3 and J usage is TRBJ2-1; 7 bases align to TRBD2. Germline CDR1 and CDR2: LGHNA and YSLEER. V shed 8 bases and J 8 bases; nucleotides not matched to a gene: 9. The CDR3 is made up of 13 amino acids. CDR3 nucleotide sequence: TGCGCCAGCGGGGGGGGGGTGTTCGATGAGCAGTTCTTC. Translation: CASGGGVFDEQFF.

This chain links TRBV27 with TRBJ1-1; TRBD1 matches 8 bases. Germline V gives CDR1 MNHEY, CDR2 SMNVEV (reference sequence). This CDR3 is 15 amino acids long. J lost 4 bases, V lost 6 bases, and 10 bases had no gene match. The CDR3 DNA reads as TGTGCCAGCAGCTACCAGGCAGGGGGCGGCACTGAAGCTTTCTTT. Translation gives CASSYQAGGGTEAFF.

The chain links TRBV28 to TRBJ1-1; TRBD1 is a possible D gene (6 bases). The CDR3 runs 14 residues. V was shortened by 5 bases and J by 1 base, with 11 bases between the two germline ends. The V gene's germline CDR1 is MDHEN and CDR2 SYDVKM. The DNA of the CDR3 is TGTGCCAGCAGTAGCGACAGGAAGAACACTGAAGCTTTCTTT. Protein: CASSSDRKNTEAFF. The variable domain in full, completed from reference TRBV28 and TRBJ1-1, reads DVKVTQSSRYLVKRTGEKVFLECVQDMDHENMFWYRQDPGLGLRLIYFSYDVKMKEKGDIPEGYSVSREKKERFSLILESASTNQTSMYLCASSSDRKNTEAFFGQGTRLTVV.

This clonotype was detected a few times. V and J are TRBV6-6 and TRBJ1-1; 8 bases align to TRBD1. The CDR3 covers 14 residues. Trimming at V came to 5 bases and at J to 5 bases, leaving 7 bases not matched to a gene. CDR1 MNHNY and CDR2 SVGAGI come from the germline V gene (reference sequence). In DNA form, the CDR3 reads TGTGCCAGCAGTGGTGACAGGGGATTTACTGAAGCTTTCTTT. The encoded protein is CASSGDRGFTEAFF.

A word on this clonotype: One end of the junction fails to match germline, which may point to a read error. The chain recombines TRBV15 with TRBJ2-7, with a weak D call TRBD1 (6 bases). Germline CDR1 LNHNV, CDR2 YYDKDF (reference sequence). There are 15 residues in the CDR3. The CDR3 sequence: CAASRKRGGNYEQYF. The CDR3 DNA follows: TGTGCCGCCAGCAGAAAAAGAGGGGGTAACTACGAGCAGTACTTC.

The chain combines TRBV9 with TRBJ2-7; 9 nucleotides match TRBD2. V lost 0 bases to trimming and J lost 2 bases; unmatched junction nucleotides: 3. The CDR3 sequence is 15 residues long. Germline loops: CDR1 SGDLS, CDR2 YYNGEE. The CDR3 DNA sequence: TGTGCCAGCAGCGTAGCTCCTAGCGGGGCCTACGAGCAGTACTTC. Translated, it gives CASSVAPSGAYEQYF.

This rearrangement joins TRBV19 to TRBJ2-2; D gene unclear. Deletions cut 6 bases from V and 6 bases from J, with 8 bases between. Germline V gives CDR1 LNHDA, CDR2 SQIVND (reference sequence). The CDR3 length is 12 residues. The CDR3 sequence is CASRVYSGELFF. The DNA for the CDR3 is TGTGCCAGTAGGGTCTATTCCGGGGAGCTGTTTTTT.

Concerning this clonotype itself: A read error may be the cause here, since a much bigger clone is one base away. The genes are TRBV20-1 and TRBJ2-7; 9 bases fit TRBD2. CDR1 is DFQATT and CDR2 is SNEGSKA in the germline V gene (reference sequence). This CDR3 is 16 amino acids long. The junction had 12 bases not matched to a gene; V was cut back by 5 bases and J by 1 base. CDR3 residues: CSASPTLAGVSYEQYF. The CDR3 DNA sequence: TGCAGTGCTTCTCCGACGTTAGCGGGGGTATCCTACGAGCAGTACTTC.

This rearrangement joins TRBV19 to TRBJ1-1; D ambiguous. Germline CDR1 and CDR2: LNHDA and SQIVND (reference sequence). CDR3 length: 15 residues. V was cut by 2 bases and J by 0 bases, with 10 bases left in between. In DNA, the CDR3 is TGTGCCAGTAGTATACAGGATACTATGAACACTGAAGCTTTCTTT. Translating it yields CASSIQDTMNTEAFF.

This clonotype was picked up many times. The chain joins TRBV4-1 to TRBJ1-1, with D unclear. Germline CDR1 reads MGHRA; CDR2 reads YSYEKL. Trimming stripped 2 bases from V and 0 bases from J, with 7 bases between. This CDR3 is 14 amino acids long. The CDR3 region has the DNA TGCGCCAGCAGCCAAAACACAGTGAACACTGAAGCTTTCTTT. The encoded protein is CASSQNTVNTEAFF.

As to this clonotype: A much bigger clone sits one base away, suggesting this may be a read error. The chain employs TRBV30 and TRBJ2-5; no definite D call. Trimming shortened V by 4 bases and J by 5 bases, and 11 bases separated the two germline ends. Germline lookup yields CDR1 GTSNPN and CDR2 SVGIG (reference sequence). This CDR3 has 12 amino acids. The CDR3 nucleotides are TGTGCCTGGACTGGTTCTGCGGAGACCCAGTACTTC. This sequence encodes CAWTGSAETQYF.

The table lists this clonotype with a few counts. This chain connects TRBV6-2 or TRBV6-3 to TRBJ2-1; D gene unclear. Per germline, CDR1 MNHEY and CDR2 SVGEGT. V was cut by 2 bases and J by 7 bases, with 9 bases left in between. The CDR3 consists of 13 residues. The CDR3 reads CASSYTPINEQFF. As DNA, the CDR3 is TGTGCCAGCAGTTACACCCCTATTAATGAGCAGTTCTTC.

This clonotype was found many times. The chain has TRBV27 and TRBJ2-7; D remains unclear. The CDR3 is 11 residues long. The germline V and J ends were trimmed by 4 bases and 5 bases, with 6 bases remaining between them. CDR1 and CDR2 (germline): MNHEY, SMNVEV (reference sequence). For the CDR3, the DNA is TGTGCCAGCAGTTCTGGGCACGAGCAGTACTTC. This translates into CASSSGHEQYF.

The chain recombines TRBV12-3 or TRBV12-4 with TRBJ2-2; tentatively, D is TRBD2 (5 bases). The V end was cut by 3 bases, the J end by 3 bases, with 17 bases between. This CDR3 has 17 residues. The chain's CDR3 is CASSFAPRTGYTGELFF. The CDR3 coding sequence is TGTGCCAGCAGTTTCGCCCCAAGAACGGGGTACACCGGGGAGCTGTTTTTT.

At least ten counts were recorded for this clonotype. The chain has TRBV29-1 and TRBJ2-1; D not resolved. V was shortened by 3 bases and J by 9 bases, with 12 bases between the two germline ends. The CDR3 loop spans 12 amino acids. The V gene's germline CDR1 is SQVTM and CDR2 ANQGSEA. This CDR3 reads CSVEGLGIEQFF. The DNA of the CDR3 is TGCAGCGTTGAGGGTCTAGGCATTGAGCAGTTCTTC.

For this clonotype: A much larger clone lies one base from this, so it may be a read error. The chain's CDR3 is CSTSVASGRSVTDTQYF. CDR3 DNA sequence: TGCAGTACTAGTGTGGCTAGCGGGAGGTCAGTGACAGATACGCAGTATTTT. The chain employs TRBV20-1 and TRBJ2-3; TRBD2 matches at 11 bases. CDR3 length: 17 amino acids. Germline assignment: CDR1 DFQATT and CDR2 SNEGSKA (reference sequence).

V is TRBV7-6 and J is TRBJ1-6; TRBD1 is a possible D gene (5 bases). The CDR3 is 16 amino acids. CDR1 SGHVS and CDR2 FNYEAQ come from the germline V gene. V was shortened by 4 bases and J by 3 bases, with 13 bases between the two germline ends. CDR3 protein: CASSSRVGGYNSPLHF. Here the CDR3 DNA reads TGTGCCAGCAGCTCTAGGGTGGGGGGCTATAATTCACCCCTCCACTTT.

This clonotype came up many times. This sequence joins TRBV11-2 and TRBJ2-3, with D perhaps given as TRBD1 or TRBD2 (5 bases each). The CDR3 loop spans 12 amino acids. Germline V gives CDR1 SGHAT, CDR2 FQNNGV. V was cut by 4 bases and J by 4 bases, with 6 bases left in between. The CDR3 loop is CASSWGPDTQYF. For the CDR3, the DNA is TGTGCCAGCAGCTGGGGACCAGATACGCAGTATTTT. Full variable domain (missing parts from reference TRBV11-2 and TRBJ2-3): EAGVAQSPRYKIIEKRQSVAFWCNPISGHATLYWYQQILGQGPKLLIQFQNNGVVDDSQLPKDRFSAERLKGVDSTLKIQPAKLEDSAVYLCASSWGPDTQYFGPGTRLTVL.

In the case of this clonotype: Its ends do not fully match the called genes, so a read error is possible. The rearrangement uses TRBV27 and TRBJ2-2; D unresolved. Germline CDR1 MNHEY, CDR2 SMNVEV (reference sequence). CDR3 length: 14 amino acids. CDR3 residues: CTSSFEPSAGELFF. The CDR3 nucleotides read TGTACCAGCAGTTTTGAGCCAAGCGCCGGGGAGCTGTTTTTT.

This clonotype was observed at least ten times. The rearrangement links TRBV6-5 to TRBJ2-3, with a possible D match to TRBD2 (6 bases). Germline CDR1 and CDR2: MNHEY and SVGAGI. This CDR3 region has 16 residues. V was clipped by 6 bases and J by 0 bases, with 16 bases between them. CDR3 coding DNA: TGTGCCAGCAGCTCTAGGCGGACTAAGAGCACAGATACGCAGTATTTT. Its protein is CASSSRRTKSTDTQYF.

Remarks on this clonotype: A much larger clone sits a single nucleotide away, making a read error possible. The CDR3: CVSSQVASSYNEQFF. For the CDR3, the DNA is TGCGTCAGCAGCCAAGTGGCCAGCTCCTACAATGAGCAGTTCTTC. V usage is TRBV4-1 and J usage is TRBJ2-1; D remains unclear. This CDR3 is built from 15 residues. Germline CDR1 is MGHRA and CDR2 is YSYEKL.